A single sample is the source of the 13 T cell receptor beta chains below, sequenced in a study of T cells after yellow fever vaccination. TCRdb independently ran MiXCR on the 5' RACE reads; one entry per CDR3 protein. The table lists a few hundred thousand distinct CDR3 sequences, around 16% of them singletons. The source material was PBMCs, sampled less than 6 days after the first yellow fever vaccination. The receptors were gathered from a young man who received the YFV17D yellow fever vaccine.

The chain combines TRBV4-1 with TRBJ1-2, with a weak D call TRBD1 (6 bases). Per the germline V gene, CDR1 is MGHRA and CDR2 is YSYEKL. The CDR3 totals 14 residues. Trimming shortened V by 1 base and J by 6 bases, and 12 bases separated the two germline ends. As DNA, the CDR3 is TGCGCCAGCAGCCAAGTAGGGCAGGGGAATGGCTACACCTTC. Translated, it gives CASSQVGQGNGYTF.

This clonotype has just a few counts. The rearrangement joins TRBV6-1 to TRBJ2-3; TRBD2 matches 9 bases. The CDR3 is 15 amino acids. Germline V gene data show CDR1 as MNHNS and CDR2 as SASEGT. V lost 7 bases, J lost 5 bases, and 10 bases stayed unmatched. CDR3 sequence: CASTASGGPVDTQYF. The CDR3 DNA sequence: TGTGCCAGCACCGCGAGCGGGGGGCCCGTAGATACGCAGTATTTT.

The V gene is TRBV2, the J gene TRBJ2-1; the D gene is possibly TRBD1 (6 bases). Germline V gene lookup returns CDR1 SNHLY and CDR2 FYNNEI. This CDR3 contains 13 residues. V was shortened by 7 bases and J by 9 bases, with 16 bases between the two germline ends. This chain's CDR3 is CASIPQGLVEQFF. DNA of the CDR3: TGTGCCAGCATTCCTCAGGGGTTGGTTGAGCAGTTCTTC.

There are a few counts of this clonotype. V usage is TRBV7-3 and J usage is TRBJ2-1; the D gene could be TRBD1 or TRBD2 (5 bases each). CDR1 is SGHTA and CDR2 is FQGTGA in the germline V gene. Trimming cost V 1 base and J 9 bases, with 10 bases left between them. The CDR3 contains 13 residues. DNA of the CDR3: TGTGCCAGCAGCTTAATTCTTGGGGGTGAGCAGTTCTTC. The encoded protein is CASSLILGGEQFF.

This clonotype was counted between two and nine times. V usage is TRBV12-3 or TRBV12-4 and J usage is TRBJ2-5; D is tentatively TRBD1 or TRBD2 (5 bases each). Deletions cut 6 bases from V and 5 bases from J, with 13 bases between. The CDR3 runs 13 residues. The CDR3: CASSRRGRETQYF. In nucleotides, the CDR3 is TGTGCCAGCAGCCGCCGGGGACGGGAGACCCAGTACTTC.

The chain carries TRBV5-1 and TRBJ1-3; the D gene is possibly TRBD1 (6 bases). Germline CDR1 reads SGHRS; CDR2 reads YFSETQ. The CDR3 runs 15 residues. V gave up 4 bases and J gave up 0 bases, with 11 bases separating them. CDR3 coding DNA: TGCGCCAGCAGCAAAGGACAGCCCTCTGGAAACACCATATATTTT. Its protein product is CASSKGQPSGNTIYF.

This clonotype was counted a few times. Written as DNA, the CDR3 is TGTGCCACCAGTGATCCGCGCCAGGGGGACAATGAGCAGTTCTTC. Residues: CATSDPRQGDNEQFF. The chain is built from TRBV24-1 and TRBJ2-1, with TRBD1 matching over 7 bases. This CDR3 region has 15 residues. Per the germline V gene, CDR1 is KGHDR and CDR2 is SFDVKD. V lost 3 bases to trimming and J lost 5 bases; unmatched junction nucleotides: 6.

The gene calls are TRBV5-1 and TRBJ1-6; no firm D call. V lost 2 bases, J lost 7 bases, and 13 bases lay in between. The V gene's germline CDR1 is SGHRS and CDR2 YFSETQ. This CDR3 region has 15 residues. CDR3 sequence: CASSFDGLMNSPLHF. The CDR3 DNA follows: TGCGCCAGCAGCTTCGACGGCCTCATGAATTCACCCCTCCACTTT.

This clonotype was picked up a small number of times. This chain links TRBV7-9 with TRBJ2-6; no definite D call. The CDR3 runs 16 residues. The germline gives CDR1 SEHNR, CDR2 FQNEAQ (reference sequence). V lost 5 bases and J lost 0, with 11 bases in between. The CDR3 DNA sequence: TGTGCCAGCAGCCACGGACCGTTCTCTGGGGCCAACGTCCTGACTTTC. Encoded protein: CASSHGPFSGANVLTF.

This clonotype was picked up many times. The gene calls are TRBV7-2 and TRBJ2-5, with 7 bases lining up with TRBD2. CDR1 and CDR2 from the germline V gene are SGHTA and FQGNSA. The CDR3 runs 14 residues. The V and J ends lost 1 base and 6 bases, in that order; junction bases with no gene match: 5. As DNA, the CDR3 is TGTGCCAGCAGCTTAGAATCCGGGAGGAAGACCCAGTACTTC. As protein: CASSLESGRKTQYF. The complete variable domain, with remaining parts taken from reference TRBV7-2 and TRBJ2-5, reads GAGVSQSPSNKVTEKGKDVELRCDPISGHTALYWYRQSLGQGLEFLIYFQGNSAPDKSGLPSDRFSAERTGGSVSTLTIQRTQQEDSAVYLCASSLESGRKTQYFGPGTRLLVL.

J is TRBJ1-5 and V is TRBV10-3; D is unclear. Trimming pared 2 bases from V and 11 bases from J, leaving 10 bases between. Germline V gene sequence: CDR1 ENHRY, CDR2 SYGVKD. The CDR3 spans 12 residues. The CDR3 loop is CAISEEGLTQHF. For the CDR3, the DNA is TGTGCCATCAGTGAGGAAGGGCTCACCCAGCATTTT.

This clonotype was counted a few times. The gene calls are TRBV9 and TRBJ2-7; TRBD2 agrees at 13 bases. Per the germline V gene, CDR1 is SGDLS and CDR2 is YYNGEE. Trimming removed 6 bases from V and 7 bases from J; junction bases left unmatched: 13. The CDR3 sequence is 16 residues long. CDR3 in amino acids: CASTSGTSGVFSEQYF. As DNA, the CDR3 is TGTGCCAGCACCAGTGGGACTAGCGGGGTTTTTTCGGAGCAGTACTTC.

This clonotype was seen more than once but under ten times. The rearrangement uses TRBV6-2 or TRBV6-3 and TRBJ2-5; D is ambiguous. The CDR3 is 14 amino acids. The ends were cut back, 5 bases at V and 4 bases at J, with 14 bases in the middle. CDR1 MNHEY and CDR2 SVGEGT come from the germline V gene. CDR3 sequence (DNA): TGTGCCAGCAGTCCTAATCAGTGGCGAGAGACCCAGTACTTC. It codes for CASSPNQWRETQYF.